The 22 T cell receptor beta chains presented below share a single source sample, sequenced in a study of cytomegalovirus exposure and HLA in healthy donors. Repertoires were generated with immunoSEQ multiplex PCR, while TCRdb's copy carries only in-frame clones and drops some. This sample yields a few hundred thousand clones, of which about 89% are seen a single time; approximately 1% belongs to the top ten. The specimen was PBMCs. These TCRs come from a woman aged 18-29 years in good health and CMV-seronegative.

The rearrangement joins TRBV6-5 to TRBJ1-4, with D unresolved. CDR1 and CDR2 from the germline V gene are MNHEY and SVGAGI. The CDR3 is made up of 16 amino acids. The ends were cut back, 2 bases at V and 0 bases at J, with 10 bases in the middle. The CDR3 spells CASSYDKLATNEKLFF. Written as DNA, the CDR3 is TGTGCCAGCAGTTACGATAAACTTGCAACTAATGAAAAACTGTTTTTT.

The chain carries TRBV6-1 and TRBJ1-5; 10 bases are shared with TRBD1. The CDR3 is 14 residues long. Germline CDR1 and CDR2: MNHNS and SASEGT. The V gene end was trimmed by 6 bases and the J gene end by 6 bases; junction bases not matched to a gene: 5. The CDR3 is CASRGDRGTQPQHF. The CDR3 DNA reads as TGTGCCAGCAGGGGGGACAGGGGAACTCAGCCCCAGCATTTT.

This chain joins TRBV28 and TRBJ1-4; tentatively, D is TRBD1 (5 bases). Germline CDR1 is MDHEN and CDR2 is SYDVKM. There are 16 residues in the CDR3. V shed 6 bases and J shed 6 bases, with 20 bases lying between them. The CDR3 nucleotides read TGTGCCAGCAGACCCGGACAAGGGTTTGCGTATGAAAAACTGTTTTTT. It codes for CASRPGQGFAYEKLFF.

The chain couples TRBV10-3 to TRBJ2-7, with 8 bases aligning to TRBD2. V dropped 1 base and J dropped 0; count of bases not matched to a gene: 11. Germline CDR1 ENHRY, CDR2 SYGVKD. This CDR3 has 18 residues. DNA for the CDR3: TGTGCCATCAGTGAGTTGATAGCGGGATCCTTCAGCTCCTACGAGCAGTACTTC. This encodes CAISELIAGSFSSYEQYF.

The chain has TRBV19 and TRBJ1-2; TRBD1 might be the D (6 bases). The V end lost 1 base, the J end lost 4 bases, and 10 bases lay between the germline ends. The CDR3 is 14 amino acids. Looked up from germline, CDR1 is LNHDA and CDR2 is SQIVND (reference sequence). CDR3 in amino acids: CASSIVRTAYGYTF. CDR3 sequence (DNA): TGTGCCAGTAGTATAGTGAGGACAGCCTATGGCTACACCTTC.

J is TRBJ2-3 and V is TRBV28; D is possibly TRBD2 (5 bases). Germline lookup yields CDR1 MDHEN and CDR2 SYDVKM. This CDR3 is built from 16 residues. Trimming shortened V by 6 bases and J by 2 bases, and 18 bases separated the two germline ends. The CDR3, as DNA: TGTGCCAGCAGCACTAGACGGGTTCATTCCACAGATACGCAGTATTTT. Amino acid sequence: CASSTRRVHSTDTQYF.

V and J are TRBV5-4 and TRBJ1-2, with 7 bases aligning to TRBD1. In germline, CDR1 is SGHNT, CDR2 YYREEE (reference sequence). V shed 1 base and J 6 bases; nucleotides not matched to a gene: 12. This CDR3 is 16 amino acids long. This CDR3 reads CASSLIQRQGEDGYTF. The CDR3 nucleotides read TGTGCCAGCAGCTTGATTCAAAGACAGGGTGAAGATGGCTACACCTTC.

The chain has TRBV19 and TRBJ2-3; D gene unclear. V was clipped by 5 bases and J by 4 bases, with 7 bases between them. Per the germline V gene, CDR1 is LNHDA and CDR2 is SQIVND (reference sequence). The CDR3 covers 12 residues. CDR3 residues: CASSGQADTQYF. The CDR3 region has the DNA TGTGCCAGTAGTGGGCAGGCAGATACGCAGTATTTT.

This chain links TRBV7-3 with TRBJ2-5; D is perhaps TRBD2 (6 bases). The length of the CDR3 is 16 residues. The V end lost 4 bases, the J end lost 3 bases, and 18 bases lay between the germline ends. Germline assignment: CDR1 SGHTA and CDR2 FQGTGA. The CDR3 spells CASSSYSREEEETQYF. In DNA, the CDR3 is TGTGCCAGCAGCTCGTATTCGAGGGAGGAAGAAGAGACCCAGTACTTC.

V and J are TRBV28 and TRBJ2-6, with 8 bases that match TRBD1. Germline lookup yields CDR1 MDHEN and CDR2 SYDVKM. This CDR3 is built from 18 residues. Germline trimming cut 3 bases from V and 3 bases from J; bases unmatched to any gene: 10. This CDR3 reads CASSFPGQGIIGANVLTF. The CDR3 bases are TGTGCCAGCAGTTTCCCCGGACAGGGCATCATTGGGGCCAACGTCCTGACTTTC.

The chain links TRBV29-1 to TRBJ1-1; TRBD1 matches at 8 bases. V lost 7 bases and J lost 4; bases outside the gene matches: 8. There are 13 residues in the CDR3. Per the germline V gene, CDR1 is SQVTM and CDR2 is ANQGSEA. In DNA form, the CDR3 reads TGCAGCGCCCGGACAGGGAGGGTCACTGAAGCTTTCTTT. Translated, it gives CSARTGRVTEAFF.

This chain links TRBV6-1 with TRBJ1-5, with unresolved D. With 3 bases removed from V and 1 base from J, the gap between germline ends came to 10 bases. Germline assignment: CDR1 MNHNS and CDR2 SASEGT. This CDR3 has 15 residues. CDR3 amino acids: CASSEPRRSNQPQHF. The CDR3 DNA reads as TGTGCCAGCAGTGAGCCGAGGAGGAGCAATCAGCCCCAGCATTTT.

The chain recombines TRBV19 with TRBJ2-1; 7 nucleotides agree with TRBD1. V gave up 4 bases and J gave up 1 base; unmatched junction bases: 4. CDR3 length: 15 amino acids. From germline, CDR1 is LNHDA and CDR2 SQIVND (reference sequence). The CDR3 bases are TGTGCCAGTAGTACGACAGGGCTGTCCTACAATGAGCAGTTCTTC. Encoded protein: CASSTTGLSYNEQFF.

The chain links TRBV2 to TRBJ2-2, with 9 bases fitting TRBD2. Germline V gene lookup returns CDR1 SNHLY and CDR2 FYNNEI. V shed 5 bases, J shed 4 bases, and the junction held 11 bases outside the gene matches. The CDR3 length is 17 residues. The CDR3 protein is CASSITIAGVSTGELFF. The CDR3 nucleotides read TGTGCCAGCAGTATTACTATAGCGGGAGTTAGCACCGGGGAGCTGTTTTTT.

The gene calls are TRBV5-4 and TRBJ1-2, with 7 bases lining up with TRBD1. Losses at the gene ends were 1 base for V and 4 bases for J; bases not matched to a gene: 1. Germline loops: CDR1 SGHNT, CDR2 YYREEE (reference sequence). The CDR3 loop spans 13 amino acids. CDR3 sequence reads: CASSLTGVYGYTF. The CDR3 coding sequence is TGTGCCAGCAGCTTGACAGGGGTCTATGGCTACACCTTC.

This rearrangement joins TRBV18 to TRBJ2-2; tentative D call: TRBD1 (5 bases). This CDR3 has 15 residues. V was cut by 2 bases and J by 3 bases, with 10 bases left in between. The germline gives CDR1 KGHSH, CDR2 LQKENI. The CDR3: CASSPESRDTGELFF. In DNA, the CDR3 is TGTGCCAGCTCACCAGAATCCAGGGACACCGGGGAGCTGTTTTTT.

The chain uses TRBV2 and TRBJ2-1; TRBD1 might be the D (6 bases). Looked up from germline, CDR1 is SNHLY and CDR2 is FYNNEI. The CDR3 extends over 15 amino acids. Between the trimmed V and J ends, which lost 6 bases and 0 bases, there was a span of 12 bases. The CDR3 nucleotides are TGTGCCAGCAGGCCCCAGGGGACCTCCTACAATGAGCAGTTCTTC. It specifies CASRPQGTSYNEQFF. Complete variable domain (other parts from reference TRBV2 and TRBJ2-1): EPEVTQTPSHQVTQMGQEVILRCVPISNHLYFYWYRQILGQKVEFLVSFYNNEISEKSEIFDDQFSVERPDGSNFTLKIRSTKLEDSAMYFCASRPQGTSYNEQFFGPGTRLTVL.

The CDR3 DNA reads as TGTGCCAGCAGCCAACTGTCCAAAAACATTCAGTACTTC. Translated, it gives CASSQLSKNIQYF. The J gene is TRBJ2-4, the V gene TRBV14; D is uncertain. The CDR3 has 13 residues. Germline loops: CDR1 SGHDN, CDR2 FVKESK. V lost 2 bases and J lost 2, with 4 bases in between.

The rearrangement joins TRBV13 to TRBJ2-5; no reliable D call. The CDR3 consists of 13 residues. Germline-derived CDR1 and CDR2 are PRHDT and FYEKMQ (reference sequence). V was clipped by 5 bases and J by 9 bases, with 16 bases between them. CDR3 bases: TGTGCCAGCAGCCCCCTTCCCCCCGGTGCCCAGTACTTC. This codes for CASSPLPPGAQYF.

The CDR3 sequence is CAISLTSSQETQYF. The CDR3 DNA follows: TGTGCCATCAGCCTGACTAGCTCTCAAGAGACCCAGTACTTC. This chain links TRBV10-3 with TRBJ2-5; 7 bases match TRBD2. The length of the CDR3 is 14 residues. V shed 6 bases, J shed 2 bases, and the junction held 6 bases outside the gene matches. Germline CDR1 and CDR2: ENHRY and SYGVKD.

This clone was observed a few times. This chain uses TRBV7-8 with TRBJ2-1, with a weak D call TRBD2 (6 bases). The V end lost 2 bases, the J end lost 1 base, and 15 bases lay between the germline ends. Germline V gene lookup returns CDR1 SGHVS and CDR2 FQNEAQ. The CDR3 totals 17 residues. The CDR3 reads CASSLWRAGLSYNEQFF. Written as DNA, the CDR3 is TGTGCCAGCAGCTTATGGAGGGCAGGGCTTTCCTACAATGAGCAGTTCTTC.

The V gene is TRBV5-1, the J gene TRBJ1-1; TRBD1 agrees at 12 bases. Germline lookup yields CDR1 SGHRS and CDR2 YFSETQ. The CDR3 covers 17 residues. Losses at the gene ends were 2 bases for V and 2 bases for J; bases not matched to a gene: 7. The CDR3 region is CASSFYRDRGRNTEAFF. The CDR3 DNA follows: TGCGCCAGCAGCTTTTACCGGGACAGGGGGCGAAACACTGAAGCTTTCTTT.